The rows below give T cell receptor beta chains drawn from one sample of a study of blood T cell repertoires in COVID-19. Method: immunoSEQ multiplex PCR; TCRdb's copy keeps in-frame clones and lacks some. The sample contains 300,000 to 350,000 clones, over 80% of which appear only once. The sample was PBMCs or T cells enriched from blood (not recorded which). The source is a woman aged 18-29 years who had recovered from COVID-19. CDR3s include the opening cysteine and the closing phenylalanine or tryptophan. Each record gives: J gene, clone size, D gene, V gene, CDR3 protein, CDR3 DNA. A D gene is named only where the DNA matches it firmly. Rows may omit the clone size; those that give it use once, few, many or a size class.

>TRBJ2-7|NA|TRBD2|TRBV5-1
CASSLVIAGDSYEQYF
TGCGCCAGCAGCTTGGTTATAGCGGGGGACTCCTACGAGCAGTACTTC
>TRBJ2-7|NA|TRBD2|TRBV19
CASGGPLAGTYEQYF
TGTGCCAGTGGCGGCCCACTAGCGGGGACCTACGAGCAGTACTTC
>TRBJ2-7|many|TRBD2|TRBV11-2
CASSLAGTRNYEQYF
TGTGCCAGCAGCTTAGCTGGGACTAGAAACTACGAGCAGTACTTC
>TRBJ1-1|NA|NA|TRBV7-9
CASSLGRSGSANTEAFF
TGTGCCAGCAGCTTAGGGAGATCCGGGTCAGCCAACACTGAAGCTTTCTTT
>TRBJ1-5|NA|NA|TRBV28
CASSKKGWNSNQPQHF
TGTGCCAGCAGTAAAAAGGGGTGGAATAGCAATCAGCCCCAGCATTTT
>TRBJ2-1|once|TRBD2|TRBV28
CASSSTGTSGNNEQFF
TGTGCCAGCAGTTCAACCGGGACTAGCGGGAACAATGAGCAGTTCTTC
>TRBJ2-3|once|NA|TRBV4-1
CASMEGVEDTQYF
TGCGCCAGCATGGAGGGAGTTGAAGATACGCAGTATTTT
>TRBJ1-1|NA|NA|TRBV12-3/TRBV12-4
CASSLLGRRGAFF
TGTGCCAGCAGTTTGTTAGGCAGAAGAGGAGCTTTCTTT
>TRBJ1-1|NA|TRBD1|TRBV7-9
CASSRENRGYEAFF
TGTGCCAGCAGCAGAGAGAACAGGGGGTACGAAGCTTTCTTT
>TRBJ1-2|NA|NA|TRBV4-3
CASSQDSSVKSNYGYTF
TGCGCCAGCAGCCAAGATAGTTCGGTGAAGTCTAACTATGGCTACACCTTC
>TRBJ2-3|few|NA|TRBV5-1
CASSLVFGGRSTDTQYF
TGCGCCAGCAGCTTGGTTTTCGGCGGGCGGAGCACAGATACGCAGTATTTT
>TRBJ1-3|NA|NA|TRBV28
CASGLSGNTIYF
TGTGCCAGCGGCTTGTCTGGAAACACCATATATTTT
>TRBJ2-1|NA|TRBD2|TRBV10-2
CASINVAGSTYNEQFF
TGCGCCAGCATTAACGTAGCGGGAAGCACCTACAATGAGCAGTTCTTC
>TRBJ1-2|NA|NA|TRBV14
CASSPQFTGDYGYTF
TGTGCCAGCAGCCCTCAGTTTACGGGTGACTATGGCTACACCTTC
>TRBJ1-2|NA|TRBD1|TRBV30
CAWRRDRTNYGYTF
TGTGCCTGGAGACGGGACAGGACTAACTATGGCTACACCTTC
>TRBJ1-2|NA|NA|TRBV30
CAWSVESSREDTF
TGTGCCTGGAGTGTAGAAAGCAGCAGGGAGGATACCTTC
>TRBJ2-2|NA|NA|TRBV28
CASRSPGLQNTGELFF
TGTGCCAGCAGATCTCCGGGACTCCAGAACACCGGGGAGCTGTTTTTT
>TRBJ1-1|NA|TRBD1|TRBV15
CATSADRVNTEAFF
TGTGCCACCAGCGCTGACAGGGTGAACACTGAAGCTTTCTTT
>TRBJ1-5|NA|TRBD1|TRBV7-9
CASSEASWDRGHQPQHF
TGTGCCAGCAGCGAGGCCTCTTGGGACAGGGGTCATCAGCCCCAGCATTTT
>TRBJ1-6|NA|NA|TRBV30
CAYGEELRNNSPLHF
TGTGCCTACGGGGAGGAACTTCGTAATAATTCACCCCTCCACTTT
>TRBJ1-6|NA|NA|TRBV6-4
CASRKTGFSDSPLHF
TGTGCCAGCAGGAAGACAGGTTTTAGCGATTCACCCCTCCACTTT
>TRBJ2-7|NA|NA|TRBV6-1
CASSESGYEQYF
TGTGCCAGCAGTGAGTCCGGCTACGAGCAGTACTTC